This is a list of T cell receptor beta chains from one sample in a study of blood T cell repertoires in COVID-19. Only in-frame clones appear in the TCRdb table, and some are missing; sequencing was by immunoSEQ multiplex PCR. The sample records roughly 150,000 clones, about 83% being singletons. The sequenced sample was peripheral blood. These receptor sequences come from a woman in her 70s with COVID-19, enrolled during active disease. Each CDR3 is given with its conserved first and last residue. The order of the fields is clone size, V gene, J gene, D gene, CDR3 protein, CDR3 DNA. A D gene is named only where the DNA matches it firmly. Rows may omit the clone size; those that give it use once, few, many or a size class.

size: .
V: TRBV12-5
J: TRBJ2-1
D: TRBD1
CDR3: CASGLGTGGNEQFF
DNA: TGTGCTAGTGGTTTGGGGACAGGGGGCAATGAGCAGTTCTTC

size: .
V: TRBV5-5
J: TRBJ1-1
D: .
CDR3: CASSTGHQNTEAFF
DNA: TGTGCCAGCAGCACGGGACACCAGAACACTGAAGCTTTCTTT

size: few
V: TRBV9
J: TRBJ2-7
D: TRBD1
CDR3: CASSVAGTGTDEQYF
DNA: TGTGCCAGCAGCGTAGCTGGGACAGGGACTGACGAGCAGTACTTC

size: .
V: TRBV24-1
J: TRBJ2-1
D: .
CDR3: CATRGHSNNEQFF
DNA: TGTGCCACCAGGGGACACTCCAATAATGAGCAGTTCTTC

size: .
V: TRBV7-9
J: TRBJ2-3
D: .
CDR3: CASSFRTDTQYF
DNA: TGTGCCAGCAGCTTCAGAACAGATACGCAGTATTTT

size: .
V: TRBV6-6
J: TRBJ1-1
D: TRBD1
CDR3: CASSPGQGNTEAFF
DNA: TGTGCCAGCAGCCCGGGACAGGGGAACACTGAAGCTTTCTTT

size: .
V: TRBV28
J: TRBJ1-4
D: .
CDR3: CASSLQEKLFF
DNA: TGTGCCAGCAGTTTACAGGAAAAACTGTTTTTT

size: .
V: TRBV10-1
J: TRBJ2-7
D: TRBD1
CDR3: CASSPLPGQGSEQYF
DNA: TGCGCCAGCAGTCCCCTACCGGGACAGGGATCCGAGCAGTACTTC

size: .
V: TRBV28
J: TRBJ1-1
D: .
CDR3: CASSFYPTEAFF
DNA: TGTGCCAGCAGTTTTTATCCCACTGAAGCTTTCTTT

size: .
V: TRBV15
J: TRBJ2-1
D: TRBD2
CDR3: CATHPGSSGGFYNEQFF
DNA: TGTGCCACCCATCCGGGATCTAGCGGGGGGTTCTACAATGAGCAGTTCTTC

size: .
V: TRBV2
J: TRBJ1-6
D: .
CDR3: CASSEVEFGGSPLHF
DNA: TGTGCCAGCAGTGAAGTCGAGTTCGGGGGTTCACCCCTCCACTTT

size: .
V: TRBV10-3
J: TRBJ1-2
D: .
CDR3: CAISGANGDSNYGYTF
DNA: TGTGCCATCAGTGGGGCTAACGGTGATTCTAACTATGGCTACACCTTC

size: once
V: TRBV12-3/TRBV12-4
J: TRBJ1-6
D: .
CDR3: CASSLRDSLHF
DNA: TGTGCCAGCAGCCTCCGGGACTCCCTCCACTTT

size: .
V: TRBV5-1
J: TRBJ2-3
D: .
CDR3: CASSLGRGDTQYF
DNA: TGCGCCAGCAGCTTGGGGAGGGGAGATACGCAGTATTTT

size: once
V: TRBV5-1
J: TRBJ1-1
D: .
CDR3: CASSLTGPMNTEAFF
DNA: TGCGCCAGCAGCTTGACAGGGCCAATGAACACTGAAGCTTTCTTT

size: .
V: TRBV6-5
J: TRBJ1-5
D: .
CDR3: CASSSYQPQHF
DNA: TGTGCCAGCAGTTCTTATCAGCCCCAGCATTTT

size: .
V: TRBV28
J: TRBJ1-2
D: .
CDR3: CASSVLNYGYTF
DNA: TGTGCCAGCAGCGTTCTTAACTATGGCTACACCTTC

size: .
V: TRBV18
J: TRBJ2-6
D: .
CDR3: CASSPNYSGANVLTF
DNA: TGTGCCAGCTCACCGAACTACTCTGGGGCCAACGTCCTGACTTTC

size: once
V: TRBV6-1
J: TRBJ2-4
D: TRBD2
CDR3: CASSDYAGGGGKNIQYF
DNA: TGTGCCAGCAGTGATTACGCGGGCGGGGGAGGCAAAAACATTCAGTACTTC

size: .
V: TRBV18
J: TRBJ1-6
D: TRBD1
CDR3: CASSPGQDNSPLHF
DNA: TGTGCCAGCTCACCGGGACAGGACAATTCACCCCTCCACTTT

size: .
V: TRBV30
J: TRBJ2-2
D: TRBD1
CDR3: CAWRSQGDTGELFF
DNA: TGTGCCTGGCGTTCACAGGGGGATACCGGGGAGCTGTTTTTT

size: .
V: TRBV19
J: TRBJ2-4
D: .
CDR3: CASSELAKNIQYF
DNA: TGTGCCAGTAGTGAGCTAGCCAAAAACATTCAGTACTTC

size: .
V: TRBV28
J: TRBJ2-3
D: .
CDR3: CASSPDRRNTQYF
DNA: TGTGCCAGCAGCCCGGACAGACGAAATACGCAGTATTTT

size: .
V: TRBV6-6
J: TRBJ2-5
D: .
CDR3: CASRASGETQYF
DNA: TGTGCCAGCAGGGCGTCCGGGGAGACCCAGTACTTC

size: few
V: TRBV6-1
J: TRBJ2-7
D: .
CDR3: CASSEGTTYEQYF
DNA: TGTGCCAGCAGTGAAGGGACTACCTACGAGCAGTACTTC

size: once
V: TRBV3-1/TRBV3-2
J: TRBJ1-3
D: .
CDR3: CASSQAFSGNTIYF
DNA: TGTGCCAGCAGCCAAGCTTTCTCTGGAAACACCATATATTTT

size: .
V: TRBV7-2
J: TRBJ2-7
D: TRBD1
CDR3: CASSQGQGGGAYEQYF
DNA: TGTGCCAGCAGCCAAGGACAGGGCGGCGGGGCCTACGAGCAGTACTTC

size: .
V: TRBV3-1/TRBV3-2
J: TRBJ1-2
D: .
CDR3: CASSQGRAPYGYTF
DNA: TGTGCCAGCAGCCAAGGGAGGGCCCCCTATGGCTACACCTTC

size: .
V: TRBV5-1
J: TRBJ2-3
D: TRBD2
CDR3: CASSLTGGGDTQYF
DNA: TGCGCCAGCAGCTTGACGGGGGGAGGAGATACGCAGTATTTT

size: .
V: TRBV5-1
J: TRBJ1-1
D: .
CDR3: CASSLDPRGAEAFF
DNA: TGCGCCAGCAGCTTGGATCCTCGGGGGGCTGAAGCTTTCTTT

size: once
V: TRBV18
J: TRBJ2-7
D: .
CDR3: CASSPITSSYEQYF
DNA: TGTGCCAGCTCACCAATAACATCAAGCTACGAGCAGTACTTC

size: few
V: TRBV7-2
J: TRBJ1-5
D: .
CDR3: CASSLAGQGNQPQHF
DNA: TGTGCCAGCAGCTTAGCCGGGCAGGGGAATCAGCCCCAGCATTTT

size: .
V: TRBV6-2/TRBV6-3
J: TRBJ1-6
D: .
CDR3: CASSSLTGLVPLHF
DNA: TGTGCCAGCAGCTCCCTGACAGGTTTGGTACCCCTCCACTTT

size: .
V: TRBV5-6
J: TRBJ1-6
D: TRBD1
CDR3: CASSGVTGIIAPLHF
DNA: TGTGCCAGCAGCGGGGTGACAGGGATCATAGCACCCCTCCACTTT

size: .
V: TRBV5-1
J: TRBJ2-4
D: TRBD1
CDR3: CASSLASGQGGSQNIQYF
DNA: TGCGCCAGCAGCTTGGCCAGTGGACAGGGGGGTAGCCAAAACATTCAGTACTTC

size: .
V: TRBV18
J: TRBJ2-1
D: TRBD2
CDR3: CASSQEAGGRNEQFF
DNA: TGTGCCAGCTCACAAGAAGCGGGGGGGCGTAATGAGCAGTTCTTC

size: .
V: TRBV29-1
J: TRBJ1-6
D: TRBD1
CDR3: CSVDRARGRGPLHF
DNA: TGCAGCGTGGACAGGGCCAGGGGTCGGGGGCCCCTCCACTTT

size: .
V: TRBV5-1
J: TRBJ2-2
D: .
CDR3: CASSLKMGLGTGELFF
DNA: TGCGCCAGCAGCTTGAAGATGGGGCTGGGCACCGGGGAGCTGTTTTTT

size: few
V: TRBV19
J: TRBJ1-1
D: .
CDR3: CASRIQGRTNAEAFF
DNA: TGTGCCAGTAGGATACAGGGAAGGACGAACGCTGAAGCTTTCTTT

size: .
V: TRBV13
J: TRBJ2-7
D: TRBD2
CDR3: CASSLLGGGGYEQYF
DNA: TGTGCCAGCAGCTTACTTGGCGGGGGGGGCTACGAGCAGTACTTC

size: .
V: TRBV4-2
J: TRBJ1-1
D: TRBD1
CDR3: CASSQEGPGQVRGTEAFF
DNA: TGTGCCAGCAGCCAAGAGGGTCCGGGACAGGTGAGGGGCACTGAAGCTTTCTTT

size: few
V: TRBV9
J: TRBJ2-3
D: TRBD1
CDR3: CASSKQTGQTDTQYF
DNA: TGTGCCAGCAGCAAACAGACAGGGCAGACAGATACGCAGTATTTT

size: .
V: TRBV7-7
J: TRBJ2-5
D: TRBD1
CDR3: CASSSGTGFGETQYF
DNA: TGTGCTAGCAGCTCCGGGACAGGGTTCGGAGAGACCCAGTACTTC

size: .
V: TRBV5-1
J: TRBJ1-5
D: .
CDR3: CASSLRPAGSQPQHF
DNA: TGCGCCAGCAGCTTGAGGCCCGCAGGGTCGCAGCCCCAGCATTTT

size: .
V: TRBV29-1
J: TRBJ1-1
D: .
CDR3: CSVDTARVRTEAFF
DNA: TGCAGCGTTGACACGGCCAGGGTAAGGACTGAAGCTTTCTTT